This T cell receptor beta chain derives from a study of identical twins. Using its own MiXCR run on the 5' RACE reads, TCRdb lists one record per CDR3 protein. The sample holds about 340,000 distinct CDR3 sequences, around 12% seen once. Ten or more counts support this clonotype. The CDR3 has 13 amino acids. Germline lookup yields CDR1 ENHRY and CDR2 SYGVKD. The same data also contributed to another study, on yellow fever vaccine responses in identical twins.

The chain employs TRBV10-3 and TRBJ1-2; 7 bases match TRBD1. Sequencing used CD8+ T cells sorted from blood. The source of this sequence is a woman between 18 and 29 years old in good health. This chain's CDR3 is CATAGGSNYGYTF. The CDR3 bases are TGTGCAACGGCAGGGGGTTCCAACTATGGCTACACCTTC.